This TCR beta chain was retrieved from a study of early T cells in non-severe SARS-CoV-2 infection. Study-level information: Chains were not paired, and sequencing was done on bulk RNA from unsorted whole blood.

The CDR3 is made up of 15 amino acids. Trimming took 2 bases from V and 5 from J; bases not matched to a gene: 3. Germline CDR1 reads SGHTA; CDR2 reads FQGNSA. Study-wide results and limits: VDJdb matching favored anti-spike CD8 responses, missing private and CD4 specificities.

This clonotype was detected ten times or more. Its antigen is as yet unknown. Individual cDNA molecules carried attached unique molecular identifiers. One entry per CDR3 protein results from TCRdb running MiXCR on the 5' RACE reads. The sample has around 62,000 distinct CDR3 sequences; over 4.5% are singletons. The material sequenced was whole blood. The clonotype originates from an adult who was a healthcare worker with PCR-confirmed SARS-CoV-2 infection or an uninfected control (not recorded which). The rearrangement links TRBV7-2 to TRBJ2-7; 13 bases align to TRBD2. The CDR3, as DNA: TGTGCCAGCAGCTTATGGACTAGCGGGGGCCACGAGCAGTACTTC. Encoded protein: CASSLWTSGGHEQYF. The full variable domain, in which reference TRBV7-2 and TRBJ2-7 provide the parts outside the CDR3, is GAGVSQSPSNKVTEKGKDVELRCDPISGHTALYWYRQSLGQGLEFLIYFQGNSAPDKSGLPSDRFSAERTGGSVSTLTIQRTQQEDSAVYLCASSLWTSGGHEQYFGPGTRLTVT.